Shown below are 28 T cell receptor beta chains from a single sample sequenced in a study of T cells in women clearing cervical HPV infection. TCRdb's copy holds only in-frame clones and misses some; the assay was immunoSEQ multiplex PCR. The sample includes roughly 18,000 clones. The source material was blood buffy coat. Receptor source: a woman aged 18-70 years with a cervical HPV16 infection that either progressed to CIN3+ or cleared (not recorded which).

Of note for this clone: The read ends 3 residues shy of where the CDR3 ends; the end is completed using the germline J gene. The rearrangement joins TRBV30 to TRBJ2-1, with 9 bases fitting TRBD2. V gave up 5 bases and J gave up 7 bases; unmatched junction bases: 18. The CDR3 length is 17 residues. From germline, CDR1 is GTSNPN and CDR2 SVGIG (reference sequence). CDR3 DNA, as far as it was read: TGTGCCTGGGCCCGAGGAGGAAGCGGGAGGCCGGGGAATGAG. Translation gives CAWARGGSGRPGNE. The whole CDR3 region reads CAWARGGSGRPGNEQFF.

Remarks on this clone: From the germline J gene comes the end of the CDR3, since the read stops 3 residues before it. This chain uses TRBV2 with TRBJ1-1, with D tentatively TRBD1 (5 bases). The V gene's germline CDR1 is SNHLY and CDR2 FYNNEI. The CDR3 contains 13 residues. V dropped 7 bases and J dropped 5 bases, with 14 bases sitting between them. CDR3 DNA (partial): TGTGCCAGCATGGGTGAAAGGGGAACTGAA. This gives the protein CASMGERGTE. The CDR3 as a whole reads CASMGERGTEAFF.

Concerning this clone: Sequencing ends 3 residues short of the CDR3 end; the germline J gene provides the rest. The chain joins TRBV30 to TRBJ2-7; tentatively, D is TRBD1 (5 bases). The V and J ends lost 0 bases and 4 bases respectively, with 19 bases between them. Germline CDR1 and CDR2: GTSNPN and SVGIG (reference sequence). The CDR3 consists of 16 residues. Incomplete CDR3 DNA: TGTGCCTGGAGTGTACGGAGACAGCAAAGTCGGTACGAG. Amino acids: CAWSVRRQQSRYE. The whole CDR3 sequence is CAWSVRRQQSRYEQYF. Supplemented by reference TRBV30 and TRBJ2-7, the full variable domain reads SQTIHQWPATLVQPVGSPLSLECTVEGTSNPNLYWYRQAAGRGLQLLFYSVGIGQISSEVPQNLSASRPQDRQFILSSKKLLLSDSGFYLCAWSVRRQQSRYEQYFGPGTRLTVT.

On this clone itself: The read gets to within 3 residues of the CDR3 end, and the germline J gene fills in the rest. The chain couples TRBV5-1 to TRBJ2-5; unclear D gene. Germline V gene sequence: CDR1 SGHRS, CDR2 YFSETQ. This CDR3 region has 15 residues. Trimming cost V 7 bases and J 5 bases, with 21 bases left between them. Partial CDR3 DNA: TGCGCCAGCTTTCCGAGCACAGTTGAAGGGGAGACC. Its protein is CASFPSTVEGET. The complete CDR3 sequence is CASFPSTVEGETQYF.

In the case of this clone: Coverage ceases 3 residues before the CDR3 finishes, and the germline J gene fills in the end. The chain carries TRBV7-3 and TRBJ2-3; TRBD2 aligns across 13 bases. J was trimmed by 4 bases and V by 4 bases; bases with no gene match: 5. CDR3 length: 16 residues. Looked up from germline, CDR1 is SGHTA and CDR2 is FQGTGA. The CDR3 loop reads CASSSGLAGEADTQYF. CDR3 DNA, as far as it was read: TGTGCCAGCAGCTCCGGACTAGCGGGAGAGGCAGATACG.

The chain's CDR3 is CASSYRDREDTQYF. The DNA read from the CDR3 is TGTGCCAGCAGTTACCGGGACAGGGAGGATACG. The chain couples TRBV28 to TRBJ2-3; 9 positions match TRBD1. The sequence runs out 3 residues before the end of the CDR3; the remainder is reconstructed from the germline J gene. Germline V CDR1 and CDR2: MDHEN, SYDVKM. The CDR3 covers 14 residues. V dropped 4 bases and J dropped 6; count of bases not matched to a gene: 5.

As regards this clone: The sequence runs out 3 residues before the end of the CDR3; the remainder is reconstructed from the germline J gene. The rearrangement uses TRBV29-1 and TRBJ1-1, with TRBD1 matching 9 bases. The CDR3 consists of 14 residues. Germline CDR1 SQVTM, CDR2 ANQGSEA. V dropped 6 bases and J dropped 0; count of bases not matched to a gene: 5. The chain's CDR3 is CSVGQGGMNTEAFF. The DNA read from the CDR3 is TGCAGCGTGGGACAGGGAGGTATGAACACTGAA.

Comment on this clone: The read is 3 residues too short to cover the CDR3 end, so that end is filled in from the germline J gene. The rearrangement uses TRBV19 and TRBJ1-2, with TRBD1 matching 8 bases. The CDR3 has 15 amino acids. V trimming: 6 bases; J trimming: 2 bases; junction bases outside the gene matches: 8. Germline CDR1 LNHDA, CDR2 SQIVND (reference sequence). The CDR3 bases that were read are TGTGCCAGTAGACCACAGGGGGATCGGAACTATGGC. The encoded protein is CASRPQGDRNYG. The whole CDR3 region reads CASRPQGDRNYGYTF.

For this clone: The CDR3 extends 3 residues past the end of the read, so its final part is completed from the germline J gene. The chain has TRBV7-9 and TRBJ1-4; possible D gene TRBD1, 5 bases. This CDR3 region has 15 residues. The V end lost 7 bases, the J end lost 0 bases, and 12 bases lay between the germline ends. Looked up from germline, CDR1 is SEHNR and CDR2 is FQNEAQ (reference sequence). CDR3 DNA, as far as it was read: TGTGCCAGCAATGGGGGGACTGCAACTAATGAAAAA. Residues: CASNGGTATNEK. The full-length CDR3 reads as CASNGGTATNEKLFF.

The CDR3 loop is CAWSGTGWGNYGYTF. Incomplete CDR3 DNA: TGTGCCTGGAGTGGCACAGGGTGGGGGAACTATGGC. The V and J genes are TRBV30 and TRBJ1-2, with TRBD1 as a possible D gene (6 bases). The CDR3 extends 3 residues past the end of the read, so its final part is completed from the germline J gene. The CDR3 has 15 residues. V lost 1 base and J 2 bases, leaving 14 bases between the germline ends. Germline lookup yields CDR1 GTSNPN and CDR2 SVGIG (reference sequence).

Notes on this clone: The CDR3 end lies 3 residues beyond the end of the read and is filled in from the germline J gene. The J gene is TRBJ2-7, the V gene TRBV2, with 11 positions matching TRBD1. The V and J ends lost 6 bases and 3 bases, in that order; junction bases with no gene match: 4. CDR1 SNHLY and CDR2 FYNNEI come from the germline V gene. The CDR3 consists of 14 residues. The CDR3: CASSGDRGIYEQYF. CDR3 DNA (partial): TGTGCCAGCAGCGGGGACAGGGGGATCTACGAG. Complete variable domain (other parts from reference TRBV2 and TRBJ2-7): EPEVTQTPSHQVTQMGQEVILRCVPISNHLYFYWYRQILGQKVEFLVSFYNNEISEKSEIFDDQFSVERPDGSNFTLKIRSTKLEDSAMYFCASSGDRGIYEQYFGPGTRLTVT.

With respect to this clone: The CDR3 is cut off 3 residues early in the read; its end comes from the germline J gene. The J gene is TRBJ2-2, the V gene TRBV30; D perhaps matches TRBD1 (5 bases). Germline-derived CDR1 and CDR2 are GTSNPN and SVGIG (reference sequence). The CDR3 has 15 amino acids. Trimming cost V 4 bases and J 1 base, with 13 bases left between them. CDR3 loop: CAWNPQGLNTGELFF. The part of the CDR3 DNA that was read is TGTGCCTGGAATCCTCAGGGATTGAACACCGGGGAG.

A remark on this clone: The CDR3 end falls 3 residues outside the read, so it is completed with the germline J gene. The rearrangement uses TRBV11-1 and TRBJ1-1, with 7 bases that match TRBD1. The CDR3 consists of 14 residues. Germline CDR1 is SGHAT and CDR2 is FQDESV (reference sequence). CDR3 DNA (partial): TGTGCCAGCAGCTTACAGACGGGACAGTCGAAA. Translation: CASSLQTGQSK. The CDR3 reads in full as CASSLQTGQSKAFF.

Worth noting for this clone: The CDR3 end lies 3 residues beyond the end of the read and is filled in from the germline J gene. The rearrangement links TRBV20-1 to TRBJ2-7; possibly TRBD1 for D (6 bases). CDR1 is DFQATT and CDR2 is SNEGSKA in the germline V gene (reference sequence). Trimming removed 3 bases at V and 6 bases at J, with 9 bases between. This CDR3 is 11 amino acids long. Incomplete CDR3 DNA: TGCAGTGCTAGTCTGGGGGCCGAG. Its translation: CSASLGAE. The whole CDR3 sequence is CSASLGAEQYF.

In the case of this clone: With the read ending 3 residues before the CDR3 end, the germline J gene is used to fill in that end. The V and J genes are TRBV28 and TRBJ2-7; 7 bases fit TRBD1. V shed 6 bases and J 3 bases; nucleotides not matched to a gene: 20. This CDR3 spans 18 amino acids. In germline, CDR1 is MDHEN, CDR2 SYDVKM. The CDR3: CASRPRDRGRWVVYEQYF. CDR3 bases read: TGTGCCAGCAGACCCCGGGACAGAGGTAGGTGGGTAGTCTACGAG. Complete variable domain (other parts from reference TRBV28 and TRBJ2-7): DVKVTQSSRYLVKRTGEKVFLECVQDMDHENMFWYRQDPGLGLRLIYFSYDVKMKEKGDIPEGYSVSREKKERFSLILESASTNQTSMYLCASRPRDRGRWVVYEQYFGPGTRLTVT.

CDR3 DNA (partial): TGTGCCAGCAGCTTACAGGCAAATAGCAATCAGCCC. Protein: CASSLQANSNQP. In full, the CDR3 reads CASSLQANSNQPQHF. The rearrangement links TRBV7-2 to TRBJ1-5; unclear D gene. The read comes to an end 3 residues before the CDR3 does, leaving the germline J gene to fill in the end. The CDR3 extends over 15 amino acids. Trimming shortened V by 2 bases and J by 0 bases, and 8 bases separated the two germline ends. Per germline, CDR1 SGHTA and CDR2 FQGNSA.

Notes on this clone: The read halts 3 residues ahead of the CDR3 end, with the missing end drawn from the germline J gene. The rearrangement uses TRBV11-2 and TRBJ2-7; D might be TRBD2 (5 bases). The CDR3 covers 14 residues. Germline lookup yields CDR1 SGHAT and CDR2 FQNNGV. V was shortened by 0 bases and J by 4 bases, with 10 bases between the two germline ends. The covered CDR3 bases are TGTGCCAGCAGCTTAGATCCGGGGTGGTACGAG. This codes for CASSLDPGWYE. The whole CDR3 reads CASSLDPGWYEQYF.

With regard to this clone: Read coverage stops 3 residues before the CDR3 terminus; the germline J gene supplies the remainder. This rearrangement joins TRBV7-6 to TRBJ2-1; 7 positions agree with TRBD2. V was pared by 3 bases and J by 9 bases, with 2 bases of the junction left unmatched. Germline values: CDR1 SGHVS, CDR2 FNYEAQ. The CDR3 length is 12 residues. The sequenced part of the CDR3 DNA is TGTGCCAGCAGCTTTCAGCGGGGTGAG. Translating it yields CASSFQRGE. The entire CDR3 protein reads CASSFQRGEQFF. Variable domain in full (rest from reference TRBV7-6 and TRBJ2-1): GAGVSQSPRYKVTKRGQDVALRCDPISGHVSLYWYRQALGQGPEFLTYFNYEAQQDKSGLPNDRFSAERPEGSISTLTIQRTEQRDSAMYRCASSFQRGEQFFGPGTRLTVL.

A word on this clone: The CDR3 extends 3 residues past the end of the read, so its final part is completed from the germline J gene. J is TRBJ1-6 and V is TRBV2; 10 bases are a match to TRBD1. The CDR3 loop spans 15 amino acids. From germline, CDR1 is SNHLY and CDR2 FYNNEI. Unmatched junction bases numbered 4, after V lost 4 bases and J lost 7 bases. The CDR3 is CASSGADRGNSPLHF. Incomplete CDR3 DNA: TGTGCCAGCAGTGGGGCGGACAGGGGGAATTCACCC.

Notes on this clone: The read finishes 3 residues shy of the CDR3 end, and the germline J gene is used to complete it. The chain is built from TRBV11-2 and TRBJ2-1; TRBD2 matches 9 bases. V was clipped by 2 bases and J by 4 bases; unmatched bases: 3. Germline V lookup: CDR1 SGHAT, CDR2 FQNNGV. The CDR3 spans 15 residues. CDR3 protein: CASSLNSGGYNEQFF. The DNA read from the CDR3 is TGTGCCAGCAGCTTAAATAGCGGGGGATACAATGAG.

As to this clone: The sequence runs out 3 residues before the end of the CDR3; the remainder is reconstructed from the germline J gene. J is TRBJ2-1 and V is TRBV19; D is unresolved. There are 12 residues in the CDR3. Trimming shortened V by 8 bases and J by 9 bases, and 14 bases separated the two germline ends. Looked up from germline, CDR1 is LNHDA and CDR2 is SQIVND (reference sequence). CDR3 DNA (partial): TGTGCCAGTTGCGAGGTTTCGGGTGAG. This codes for CASCEVSGE. The entire CDR3 protein is CASCEVSGEQFF.

In the case of this clone: The read is 3 residues too short to cover the CDR3 end, so that end is filled in from the germline J gene. This chain connects TRBV7-6 to TRBJ2-1, with 7 bases matching TRBD2. This CDR3 spans 15 amino acids. V lost 1 base to trimming and J lost 3 bases; unmatched junction nucleotides: 3. Germline loops: CDR1 SGHVS, CDR2 FNYEAQ. CDR3 protein: CASSLVERGYNEQFF. CDR3 bases read: TGTGCCAGCAGCTTAGTGGAGCGGGGCTACAATGAG.

CDR3 protein: CSGQGLSGNTIYF. The DNA read from the CDR3 is TGCAGTGGGCAGGGCCTCTCTGGAAACACC. The chain has TRBV20-1 and TRBJ1-3, with D perhaps matching TRBD1 (5 bases). The DNA ends 3 residues before the CDR3 does, and the rest of the CDR3 is filled in from the germline J gene. Germline V CDR1 and CDR2: DFQATT, SNEGSKA (reference sequence). This CDR3 has 13 amino acids. With 7 bases removed from V and 0 bases from J, the gap between germline ends came to 10 bases.

Comments on this clone: Coverage ceases 3 residues before the CDR3 finishes, and the germline J gene fills in the end. The gene calls are TRBV20-1 and TRBJ2-4, with D possibly being TRBD1 (6 bases). Germline V gene lookup returns CDR1 DFQATT and CDR2 SNEGSKA (reference sequence). Trimming took off 0 bases at V and 7 bases at J, with 10 bases between the two ends. The CDR3 has 13 amino acids. The CDR3 region is CSARDLRGNIQYF. The CDR3 DNA, read in part, is TGCAGTGCTAGAGATCTGAGGGGGAACATT.

As concerns this clone: Read data end 3 residues before the CDR3 end; the end is taken from the germline J gene. The gene calls are TRBV2 and TRBJ2-2, with 8 bases aligning to TRBD1. The CDR3 extends over 15 amino acids. The germline CDR1 and CDR2 sequences are SNHLY and FYNNEI. V lost 6 bases, J lost 4 bases, and 7 bases stayed unmatched. This chain's CDR3 is CASRETTGVTGELFF. The DNA read from the CDR3 is TGTGCCAGCAGGGAAACGACAGGGGTCACCGGGGAG. The complete variable domain, with remaining parts taken from reference TRBV2 and TRBJ2-2, reads EPEVTQTPSHQVTQMGQEVILRCVPISNHLYFYWYRQILGQKVEFLVSFYNNEISEKSEIFDDQFSVERPDGSNFTLKIRSTKLEDSAMYFCASRETTGVTGELFFGEGSRLTVL.

Comment on this clone: Read sequence stops 3 residues before the CDR3 end, and the germline J gene provides the missing end. This chain joins TRBV2 and TRBJ1-5, with 7 bases that match TRBD1. CDR1 is SNHLY and CDR2 is FYNNEI in the germline V gene. The CDR3 contains 14 residues. The junction had 4 bases not matched to a gene; V was cut back by 5 bases and J by 3 bases. The CDR3 sequence is CASSSGTVNQPQHF. CDR3 DNA (partial): TGTGCCAGCAGTTCCGGGACAGTCAATCAGCCC.

Regarding this clone: Read coverage stops 3 residues before the CDR3 terminus; the germline J gene supplies the remainder. The rearrangement links TRBV7-6 to TRBJ2-5; tentative D call: TRBD2 (5 bases). The CDR3 consists of 14 residues. Germline assignment: CDR1 SGHVS and CDR2 FNYEAQ. V shed 1 base and J shed 3 bases, with 9 bases lying between them. Incomplete CDR3 DNA: TGTGCCAGCAGCTTAGTGACTAAGGAAGAGACC. It codes for CASSLVTKEET. The CDR3, in full, reads CASSLVTKEETQYF.

Details on this clone: With the read ending 3 residues before the CDR3 end, the germline J gene is used to fill in that end. The V gene is TRBV27, the J gene TRBJ1-2; possibly TRBD1 for D (5 bases). Germline lookup yields CDR1 MNHEY and CDR2 SMNVEV (reference sequence). The CDR3 runs to 15 residues. V was pared by 5 bases and J by 1 base, with 14 bases between. The part of the CDR3 DNA that was read is TGTGCCAGCAGTCCCATAGGTCAGGGTAACTATGGC. This codes for CASSPIGQGNYG. The full-length CDR3 reads as CASSPIGQGNYGYTF.